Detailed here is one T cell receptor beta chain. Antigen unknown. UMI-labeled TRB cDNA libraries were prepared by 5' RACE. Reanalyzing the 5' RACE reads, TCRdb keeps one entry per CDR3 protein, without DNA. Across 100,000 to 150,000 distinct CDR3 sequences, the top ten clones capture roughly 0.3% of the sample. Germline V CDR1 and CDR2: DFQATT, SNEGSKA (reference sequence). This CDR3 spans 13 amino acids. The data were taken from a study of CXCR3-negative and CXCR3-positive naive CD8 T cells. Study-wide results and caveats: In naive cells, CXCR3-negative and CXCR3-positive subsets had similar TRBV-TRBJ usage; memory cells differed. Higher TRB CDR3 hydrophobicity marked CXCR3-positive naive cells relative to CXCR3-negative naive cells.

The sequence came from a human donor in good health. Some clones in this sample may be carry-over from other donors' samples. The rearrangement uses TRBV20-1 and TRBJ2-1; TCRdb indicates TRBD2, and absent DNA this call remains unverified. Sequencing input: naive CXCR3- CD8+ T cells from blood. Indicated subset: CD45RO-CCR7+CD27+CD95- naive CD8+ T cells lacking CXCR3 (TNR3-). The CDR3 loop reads CSGRGVGYNEQFF.